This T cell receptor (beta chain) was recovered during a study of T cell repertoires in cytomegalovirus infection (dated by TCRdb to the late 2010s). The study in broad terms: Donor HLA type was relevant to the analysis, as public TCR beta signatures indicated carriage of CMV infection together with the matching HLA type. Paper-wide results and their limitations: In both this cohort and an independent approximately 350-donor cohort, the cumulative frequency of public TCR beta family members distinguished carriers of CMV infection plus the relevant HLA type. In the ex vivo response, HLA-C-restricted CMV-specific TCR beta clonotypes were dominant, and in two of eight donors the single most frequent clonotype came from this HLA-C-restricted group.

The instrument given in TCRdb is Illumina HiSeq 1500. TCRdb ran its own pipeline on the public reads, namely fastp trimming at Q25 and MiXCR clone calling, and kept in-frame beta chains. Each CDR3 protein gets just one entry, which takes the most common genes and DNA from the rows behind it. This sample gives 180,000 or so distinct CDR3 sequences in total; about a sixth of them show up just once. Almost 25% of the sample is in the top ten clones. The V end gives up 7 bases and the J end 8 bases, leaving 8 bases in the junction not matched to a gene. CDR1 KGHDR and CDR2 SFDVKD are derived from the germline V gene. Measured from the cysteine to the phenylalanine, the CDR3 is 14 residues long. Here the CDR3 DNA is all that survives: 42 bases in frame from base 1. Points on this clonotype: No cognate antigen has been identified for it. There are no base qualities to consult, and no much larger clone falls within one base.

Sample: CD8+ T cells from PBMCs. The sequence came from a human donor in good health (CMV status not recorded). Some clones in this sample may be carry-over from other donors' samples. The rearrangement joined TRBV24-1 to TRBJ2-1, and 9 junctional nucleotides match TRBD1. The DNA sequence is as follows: TGTGCCACCAGCTCCGGGACAGGGCTCTATGAGCAGTTCTTC. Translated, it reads CATSSGTGLYEQFF.